This T cell receptor beta chain was sequenced in a study of blood T cell repertoires in COVID-19. Background on the study: The United States, Italy and Spain supplied acute and convalescent COVID-19 samples. PBMCs, B-cell-depleted T cells, or T cells provided the cDNA or gDNA that made up the material.

The CDR3 has 15 residues. V was clipped by 1 base and J by 7 bases, with 17 bases between them. The germline gives CDR1 KGHSH, CDR2 LQKENI. TCRdb's copy holds only in-frame clones and misses some; the assay was immunoSEQ multiplex PCR. The table lists some 90,000 clones, 65% to 90% of them singletons. The clonotype comes from a man older than 75 with active or convalescent COVID-19. The rearrangement joins TRBV18 to TRBJ2-7; tentatively, D is TRBD1 (6 bases). The sample consisted of peripheral blood. The CDR3 DNA reads as TGTGCCAGCTCACCACGCGCGGACGGCCAGGGGGAGCAGTACTTC. This encodes CASSPRADGQGEQYF.